Following are 24 T cell receptor beta chains from one sample sequenced in a study of CD8+ T cells in alopecia areata. Treatment in this sample: oral pan-JAK inhibitor, 5-10 mg twice daily. RNA extraction was followed by reverse transcription into cDNA, which acted as the sequencing template. Profiled with immunoSEQ multiplex PCR; TCRdb holds only in-frame clones, not every one. Among 190,000 or so clones listed, 50% to 60% were seen once. The sequencing here drew on CD4+ T cells sorted from blood, taken at week 4, from a patient treated with tofacitinib. These receptors were obtained from a human donor with alopecia areata.

This clone was seen a few times. The chain is built from TRBV25-1 and TRBJ2-5, with TRBD2 matching 11 bases. The J segment lost 4 bases and the V segment lost 1 base, leaving 8 bases of the junction unmatched. Germline CDR1 and CDR2: MGHDK and SYGVNS. This CDR3 contains 17 residues. CDR3 sequence (DNA): TGTGCCAGCAGTGAATCAGAGGTAGCGGGGGGGCTAGAGACCCAGTACTTC. It yields the protein CASSESEVAGGLETQYF.

In this sample, this clone turned up a few times. The genes are TRBV28 and TRBJ2-7, with D unresolved. The V end was cut by 4 bases, the J end by 6 bases, with 10 bases between. Germline V gives CDR1 MDHEN, CDR2 SYDVKM. CDR3 size: 12 residues. CDR3 protein: CASSSSGPEQYF. The CDR3 DNA follows: TGTGCCAGCAGTTCCTCTGGTCCCGAGCAGTACTTC.

This clone was recorded a few times. This chain connects TRBV6-6 to TRBJ2-5; tentatively, D is TRBD2 (5 bases). Per germline, CDR1 MNHNY and CDR2 SVGAGI (reference sequence). V was pared by 0 bases and J by 4 bases, with 12 bases between. The CDR3 covers 15 residues. The CDR3 loop reads CASSYSFTSPETQYF. DNA of the CDR3: TGTGCCAGCAGTTACTCCTTTACTAGTCCAGAGACCCAGTACTTC.

The count of this clone is one. The chain has TRBV7-9 and TRBJ1-1; possibly TRBD1 for D (6 bases). This CDR3 comprises 15 residues. CDR1 and CDR2 from the germline V gene are SEHNR and FQNEAQ (reference sequence). Trimming pared 5 bases from V and 6 bases from J, leaving 19 bases between. CDR3 bases: TGTGCCAGCAGCCAAGGGGGTACAGGGTACTCTGAAGCTTTCTTT. Residues: CASSQGGTGYSEAFF. Full variable domain (rest looked up from reference TRBV7-9 and TRBJ1-1): DTGVSQNPRHKITKRGQNVTFRCDPISEHNRLYWYRQTLGQGPEFLTYFQNEAQLEKSRLLSDRFSAERPKGSFSTLEIQRTEQGDSAMYLCASSQGGTGYSEAFFGQGTRLTVV.

DNA for the CDR3: TGTGCCAGCAGTTTCGCGGGAAGGACTGAAGCTTTCTTT. This sequence encodes CASSFAGRTEAFF. V usage is TRBV7-6 and J usage is TRBJ1-1, with unresolved D. The CDR3 covers 13 residues. Per the germline V gene, CDR1 is SGHVS and CDR2 is FNYEAQ. Trimming stripped 6 bases from V and 5 bases from J, with 13 bases between.

This rearrangement joins TRBV29-1 to TRBJ2-2; D is unclear. CDR3 length: 13 amino acids. Trimming pared 7 bases from V and 1 base from J, leaving 10 bases between. The V gene's germline CDR1 is SQVTM and CDR2 ANQGSEA. This CDR3 is CSGTGLNTGELFF. CDR3 sequence (DNA): TGCAGCGGAACCGGGCTGAACACCGGGGAGCTGTTTTTT.

The V and J genes are TRBV23-1 and TRBJ1-5; D is uncertain. TRBV23-1 is placed among ORFs of uncertain function. This CDR3 contains 13 residues. V dropped 11 bases and J dropped 11 bases, with 22 bases sitting between them. The CDR3 sequence is CARVGQARKTQHF. The DNA for the CDR3 is TGCGCCCGAGTAGGCCAAGCAAGGAAGACCCAGCATTTT.

This chain links TRBV5-1 with TRBJ1-1; no definite D call. Trimming left V 0 bases short and J 4 bases short, with 10 bases between. CDR1 and CDR2 (germline): SGHRS, YFSETQ. The CDR3 sequence is 14 residues long. As DNA, the CDR3 is TGCGCCAGCAGCTTGGTACAGCGAGTCACTGAAGCTTTCTTT. This translates into CASSLVQRVTEAFF.

The CDR3 DNA reads as TGCGCCAGCAGCCAAGATATCGACGGGGGCATTCAGTACTTC. As protein: CASSQDIDGGIQYF. The rearrangement joins TRBV4-1 to TRBJ2-4; tentative D call: TRBD2 (6 bases). Trimming removed 0 bases at V and 9 bases at J, with 12 bases between. There are 14 residues in the CDR3. Germline CDR1 is MGHRA and CDR2 is YSYEKL.

The rearrangement joins TRBV5-1 to TRBJ1-6; D ambiguous. Trimming pared 8 bases from V and 0 bases from J, leaving 12 bases between. This CDR3 contains 15 residues. Germline assignment: CDR1 SGHRS and CDR2 YFSETQ. This CDR3 is CASSDGSSYNSPLHF. The CDR3 DNA follows: TGCGCCAGTTCGGACGGGAGCTCCTATAATTCACCCCTCCACTTT.

The chain carries TRBV2 and TRBJ2-2, with D tentatively TRBD2 (6 bases). This CDR3 is built from 15 residues. From germline, CDR1 is SNHLY and CDR2 FYNNEI. V was clipped by 1 base and J by 6 bases, with 12 bases between them. The CDR3 is CASSEVTTSSGELFF. CDR3 nucleotide sequence: TGTGCCAGCAGTGAAGTAACCACTAGCTCCGGGGAGCTGTTTTTT.

The gene calls are TRBV30 and TRBJ1-2; a possible D gene is TRBD1 (6 bases). V lost 0 bases to trimming and J lost 7 bases, with 12 bases between them. Germline V gene sequence: CDR1 GTSNPN, CDR2 SVGIG (reference sequence). The CDR3 is 13 amino acids. The CDR3 nucleotides read TGTGCCTGGAGTGTAGGCGGGGGGCCTGGCTACACCTTC. This translates into CAWSVGGGPGYTF.

The V call is TRBV6-5, the J call TRBJ1-6; no reliable D call. Germline CDR1 reads MNHEY; CDR2 reads SVGAGI. There are 12 residues in the CDR3. The DNA for the CDR3 is TGTGCGTCTACGGAGGGTATTTCACCCCTCCACTTT. Amino acid sequence: CASTEGISPLHF.

This clone was seen only a few times. The chain is built from TRBV7-6 and TRBJ2-3; D is uncertain. The CDR3 runs to 14 residues. The germline V gene encodes CDR1 SGHVS and CDR2 FNYEAQ. Deletions cut 1 base from V and 6 bases from J, with 11 bases between. CDR3 sequence: CASSLDVGGDTQYF. The CDR3 nucleotides are TGTGCCAGCAGCTTAGATGTGGGTGGGGATACGCAGTATTTT.

This clone was observed a few times. The chain carries TRBV6-6 and TRBJ1-1; D may be TRBD1 (6 bases). The germline V and J ends were trimmed by 6 bases and 5 bases, with 13 bases remaining between them. The CDR3 is 13 residues long. CDR1 and CDR2 (germline): MNHNY, SVGAGI (reference sequence). The DNA for the CDR3 is TGTGCCAGCAGACCAGGGGTTGGGACTGAAGCTTTCTTT. It specifies CASRPGVGTEAFF.

The chain joins TRBV30 to TRBJ2-3, with 7 bases matching TRBD2. Germline loops: CDR1 GTSNPN, CDR2 SVGIG (reference sequence). There are 15 residues in the CDR3. V gave up 5 bases and J gave up 2 bases; unmatched junction bases: 10. CDR3: CAWVRPGTTTDTQYF. CDR3 bases: TGTGCCTGGGTCCGACCGGGGACTACCACAGATACGCAGTATTTT. Full variable domain (remainder filled in from reference TRBV30 and TRBJ2-3): SQTIHQWPATLVQPVGSPLSLECTVEGTSNPNLYWYRQAAGRGLQLLFYSVGIGQISSEVPQNLSASRPQDRQFILSSKKLLLSDSGFYLCAWVRPGTTTDTQYFGPGTRLTVL.

V usage is TRBV7-9 and J usage is TRBJ2-7; 7 bases line up with TRBD1. The CDR3 covers 12 residues. Trimming removed 7 bases from V and 3 bases from J; junction bases left unmatched: 3. Germline assignment: CDR1 SEHNR and CDR2 FQNEAQ (reference sequence). This CDR3 is CASTRGNYEQYF. The DNA for the CDR3 is TGTGCCAGCACCAGGGGGAACTACGAGCAGTACTTC.

The V and J genes are TRBV11-2 and TRBJ1-2, with a tentative D call TRBD1 (5 bases). This CDR3 has 15 residues. Germline V gene lookup returns CDR1 SGHAT and CDR2 FQNNGV. V was trimmed by 4 bases and J by 3 bases, leaving 15 bases between them. The CDR3 sequence: CASSSGAAGDYGYTF. The CDR3 DNA sequence: TGTGCCAGCAGCTCCGGGGCAGCGGGGGACTATGGCTACACCTTC.

The chain couples TRBV7-9 to TRBJ1-1, with D unresolved. Per germline, CDR1 SEHNR and CDR2 FQNEAQ (reference sequence). CDR3 size: 14 residues. Trimming cost V 3 bases and J 3 bases, with 11 bases left between them. The CDR3 DNA reads TGTGCCAGCAGCTTCCCAGGAAGGGACACTGAAGCTTTCTTT. Protein sequence: CASSFPGRDTEAFF.

The chain recombines TRBV4-1 with TRBJ2-5, with 8 positions matching TRBD2. The CDR3 is 16 residues long. CDR1 and CDR2 (germline): MGHRA, YSYEKL. After removal of 4 bases from V and 5 bases from J, the junction contained 12 bases not matched to a gene. In DNA, the CDR3 is TGCGCCAGCAGCCCCTCGGGGGGGCCGGTTGGGGAGACCCAGTACTTC. Its protein product is CASSPSGGPVGETQYF.

CDR3 DNA: TGCAGCGTCGAAACCCCGGGGGGCTACACCTTC. Protein: CSVETPGGYTF. This sequence joins TRBV29-1 and TRBJ1-2, with D unclear. The germline gives CDR1 SQVTM, CDR2 ANQGSEA. The CDR3 covers 11 residues. V lost 6 bases and J lost 8, with 13 bases in between. Full variable domain (outside the CDR3, taken from reference TRBV29-1 and TRBJ1-2): SAVISQKPSRDICQRGTSLTIQCQVDSQVTMMFWYRQQPGQSLTLIATANQGSEATYESGFVIDKFPISRPNLTFSTLTVSNMSPEDSSIYLCSVETPGGYTFGSGTRLTVV.

The chain recombines TRBV15 with TRBJ2-3; D is ambiguous. The CDR3 spans 14 residues. Trimming took off 1 base at V and 6 bases at J, with 11 bases between the two ends. Germline CDR1 is LNHNV and CDR2 is YYDKDF (reference sequence). CDR3 DNA: TGTGCCACCAGCAGAGTTTTGCCGCACGATACGCAGTATTTT. It codes for CATSRVLPHDTQYF.

The CDR3 DNA reads as TGCGCCAGCAGCCAAGATAGTATATGGGGCACAGATACGCAGTATTTT. As protein: CASSQDSIWGTDTQYF. The chain has TRBV4-1 and TRBJ2-3; no clear D. The germline gives CDR1 MGHRA, CDR2 YSYEKL. This CDR3 region has 16 residues. V lost 0 bases and J lost 1, with 11 bases in between.

The chain recombines TRBV5-6 with TRBJ1-4; possibly TRBD1 for D (6 bases). Germline CDR1 is SGHDT and CDR2 is YYEEEE. This CDR3 comprises 16 residues. V shed 3 bases and J shed 8 bases, with 20 bases lying between them. The CDR3 DNA follows: TGTGCCAGCAGCTCCCTCCGGGGGGCTGGAGACGAAAAACTGTTTTTT. Its protein is CASSSLRGAGDEKLFF.